This TCR beta chain derives from a study of T cell responses to AZD1222 COVID-19 vaccine. Overall study context: Second-dose recipients at about 4 or about 12 weeks were treated as one pooled group.

General observations from the study: Spike-spanning, vaccine-associated CD4 TCRs were dominant at 160-218 and 743-854. Spike-specific TCR breadth and depth were elevated following two AZD1222 doses. Donors were mostly white British, more females; clonal diversity possibly underestimated.

As regards this clone: The antigen remains unidentified.

This CDR3 is built from 14 residues. Germline V lookup: CDR1 SGHTA, CDR2 FQGTGA. The V gene end was trimmed by 2 bases and the J gene end by 3 bases; junction bases not matched to a gene: 4. Clones were read by immunoSEQ multiplex PCR, and TCRdb kept only the in-frame ones, dropping some. The sample contains about 96,000 clones, 85% to 90% of which appear only once. The TCR sequence derives from an adult in good health. The starting material was peripheral blood, obtained on day 0 of AZD1222 vaccination. The rearrangement links TRBV7-3 to TRBJ2-7; TRBD1 matches at 7 bases. CDR3 in amino acids: CASSLAGGDYEQYF. The DNA for the CDR3 is TGTGCCAGCAGCTTAGCAGGGGGAGACTACGAGCAGTACTTC.